This TCR beta chain was retrieved from a study of CXCR3-negative and CXCR3-positive naive CD8 T cells. Study-level findings and limits: The study found more hydrophobic TRB CDR3s in CXCR3-positive naive cells than in CXCR3-negative naive cells. Naive CXCR3-positive and CXCR3-negative cells shared TRBV-TRBJ usage; memory cells diverged.

Details on this clonotype: Antigen specificity is unknown.

Carrying UMI labels, the TRB cDNA libraries were prepared through 5' RACE. TCRdb reprocessed the 5' RACE reads, keeping one entry per CDR3 protein, no DNA. This sample's table reports 55,000 to 70,000 distinct CDR3 sequences. Cells classed as naive CD8+ T cells were CD45RO-CCR7+CD27+CD95-. Germline assignment: CDR1 MNHEY and CDR2 SVGEGT. The CDR3 spans 12 residues. The TCR was taken from a human donor in good health. Some clones in this sample may be carry-over from other donors' samples. The rearrangement joins TRBV6-2 or TRBV6-3 to TRBJ2-7; the TRBD1 assignment by TCRdb is unverifiable without DNA. The sample was naive CXCR3+ CD8+ T cells from blood. Subset defined: CD45RO-CCR7+CD27+CD95- naive CD8+ T cells expressing CXCR3 (TNR3+). Here the CDR3 reads CASTQGSHEQYF.